The T cell receptor (beta chain) under discussion was sequenced for a study of T cells in Graves' hyperthyroidism and ophthalmopathy. Whole-study context: Peripheral blood was obtained at initial diagnosis, preceding any treatment. Findings and caveats of the study: Most thyroid clonotypes expanded above 0.001 were also detected in blood.

This clonotype was seen repeatedly, ten times or more. Its antigen is still unknown. What was amplified from RNA transcripts were TCR beta CDR3 regions. TCR CDR3 underwent first-round RT-PCR with the HTBI primer set. TCRdb processed the multiplex PCR reads anew with MiXCR; each CDR3 protein has one entry. The sample lists about half a million distinct CDR3 sequences, 24% occurring once. In making diagnoses, clinical symptoms, serum thyroxine and TRAb, thyroid ultrasound and orbital computed tomography were all used. The CDR3 extends over 16 amino acids. Looked up from germline, CDR1 is MNHEY and CDR2 is SMNVEV (reference sequence). V lost 6 bases and J lost 8, with 25 bases in between.

This rearrangement joins TRBV27 to TRBJ1-1, with D possibly TRBD1 on 5 matching bases. The sample consisted of blood. The sequence came from a woman in her twenties or thirties with Graves' ophthalmopathy. The CDR3 DNA is TGTGCCAGCAGAACTGGGGGGGTCGGAGGGGCCGCCGAAGCTTTCTTT. Protein sequence: CASRTGGVGGAAEAFF.